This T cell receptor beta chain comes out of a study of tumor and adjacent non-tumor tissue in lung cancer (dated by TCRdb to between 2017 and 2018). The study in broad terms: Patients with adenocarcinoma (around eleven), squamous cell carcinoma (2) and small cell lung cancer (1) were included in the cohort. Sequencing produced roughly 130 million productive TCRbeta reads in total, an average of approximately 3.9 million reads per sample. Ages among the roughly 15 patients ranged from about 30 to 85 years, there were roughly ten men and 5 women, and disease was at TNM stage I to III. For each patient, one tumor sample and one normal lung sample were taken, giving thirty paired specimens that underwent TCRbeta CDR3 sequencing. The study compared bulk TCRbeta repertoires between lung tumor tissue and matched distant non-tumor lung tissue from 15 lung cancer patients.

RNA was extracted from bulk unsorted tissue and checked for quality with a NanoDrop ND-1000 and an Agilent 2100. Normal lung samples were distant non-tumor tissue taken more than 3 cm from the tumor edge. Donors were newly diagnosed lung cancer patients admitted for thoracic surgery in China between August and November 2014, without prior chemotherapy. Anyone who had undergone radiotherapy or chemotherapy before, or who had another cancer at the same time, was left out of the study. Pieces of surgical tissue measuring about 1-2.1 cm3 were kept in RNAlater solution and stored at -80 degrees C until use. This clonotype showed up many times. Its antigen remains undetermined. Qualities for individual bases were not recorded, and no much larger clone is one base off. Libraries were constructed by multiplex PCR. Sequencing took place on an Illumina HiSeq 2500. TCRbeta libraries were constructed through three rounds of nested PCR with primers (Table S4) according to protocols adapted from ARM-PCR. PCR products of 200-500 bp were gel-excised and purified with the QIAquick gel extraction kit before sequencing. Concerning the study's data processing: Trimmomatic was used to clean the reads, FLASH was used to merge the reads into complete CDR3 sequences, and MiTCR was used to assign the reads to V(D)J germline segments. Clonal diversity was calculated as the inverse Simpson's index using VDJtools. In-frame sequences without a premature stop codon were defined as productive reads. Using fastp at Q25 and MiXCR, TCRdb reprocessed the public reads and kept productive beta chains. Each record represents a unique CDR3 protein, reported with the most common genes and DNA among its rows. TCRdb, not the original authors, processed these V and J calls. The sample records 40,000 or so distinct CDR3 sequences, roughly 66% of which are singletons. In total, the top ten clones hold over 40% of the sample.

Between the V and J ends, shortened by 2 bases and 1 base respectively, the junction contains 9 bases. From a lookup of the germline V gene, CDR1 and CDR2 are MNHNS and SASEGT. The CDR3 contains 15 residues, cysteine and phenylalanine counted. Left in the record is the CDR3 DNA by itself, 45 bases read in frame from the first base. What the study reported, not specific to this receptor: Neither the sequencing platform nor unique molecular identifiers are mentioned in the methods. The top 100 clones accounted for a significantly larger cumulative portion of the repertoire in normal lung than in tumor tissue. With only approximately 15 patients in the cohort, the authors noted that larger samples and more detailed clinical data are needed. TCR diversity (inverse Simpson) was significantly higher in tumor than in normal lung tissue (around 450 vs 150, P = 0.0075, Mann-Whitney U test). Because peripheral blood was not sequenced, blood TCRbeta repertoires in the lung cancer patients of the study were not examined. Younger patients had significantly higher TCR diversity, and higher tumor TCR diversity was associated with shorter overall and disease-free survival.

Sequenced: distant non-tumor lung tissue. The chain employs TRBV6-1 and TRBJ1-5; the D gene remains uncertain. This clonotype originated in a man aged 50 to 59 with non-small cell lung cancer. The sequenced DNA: TGTGCCAGCAGTGAACCGGCTAGGAGCAATCAGCCCCAGCATTTT. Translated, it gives CASSEPARSNQPQHF.